These 20 T cell receptor beta chains originate from one sample sequenced in a study of T cells in Graves' hyperthyroidism and ophthalmopathy. Amplification targeted TCR beta CDR3 regions from RNA transcripts. The study used the HTBI primer set for a first-round RT-PCR of the TCR CDR3. TCRdb processed the multiplex PCR reads anew with MiXCR; each CDR3 protein has one entry. This table holds a few hundred thousand distinct CDR3 sequences, 15% to 18% found once. The specimen was blood. Every receptor here comes from a woman between 18 and 29 years old with Graves' hyperthyroidism.

The chain recombines TRBV5-4 with TRBJ2-5, with D perhaps TRBD1 or TRBD2 (5 bases each). Deletions cut 0 bases from V and 12 bases from J, with 12 bases between. The CDR3 sequence is 12 residues long. Germline assignment: CDR1 SGHNT and CDR2 YYREEE (reference sequence). This CDR3 is CASSLAGRYEYF. CDR3 nucleotides: TGTGCCAGCAGCTTGGCGGGGCGGTACGAGTACTTC.

This clonotype was seen many times. V gene TRBV6-1 combines with J gene TRBJ1-1, with D tentatively TRBD1 (6 bases). Germline V gene data show CDR1 as MNHNS and CDR2 as SASEGT. The CDR3 runs to 13 residues. V shed 11 bases and J shed 5 bases, with 18 bases lying between them. This CDR3 reads CAAKHRVKTEAFF. DNA for the CDR3: TGTGCCGCGAAGCACAGGGTAAAGACTGAAGCTTTCTTT.

The chain carries TRBV7-9 and TRBJ1-3; possibly TRBD1 for D (5 bases). CDR3 length: 14 residues. The V gene lost 4 bases and the J gene lost 4 bases, with 11 bases spanning the gap. Germline lookup yields CDR1 SEHNR and CDR2 FQNEAQ (reference sequence). The CDR3 reads CASSSTGGGNTIYF. DNA for the CDR3: TGTGCCAGCAGCTCGACGGGGGGAGGAAACACCATATATTTT.

This clonotype has at least ten counts. This chain joins TRBV11-2 and TRBJ1-3; D is ambiguous. CDR3 length: 15 residues. Germline loops: CDR1 SGHAT, CDR2 FQNNGV. Trimming removed 1 base from V and 4 bases from J, with 11 bases in between. This chain's CDR3 is CASSLVWGSGNTIYF. DNA for the CDR3: TGTGCCAGCAGCTTAGTTTGGGGTTCCGGAAACACCATATATTTT. The variable domain in full, with the rest retrieved from reference TRBV11-2 and TRBJ1-3, is EAGVAQSPRYKIIEKRQSVAFWCNPISGHATLYWYQQILGQGPKLLIQFQNNGVVDDSQLPKDRFSAERLKGVDSTLKIQPAKLEDSAVYLCASSLVWGSGNTIYFGEGSWLTVV.

This clonotype appeared many times. This sequence joins TRBV20-1 and TRBJ2-1, with D possibly TRBD2 on 6 matching bases. The length of the CDR3 is 14 residues. Germline V gene sequence: CDR1 DFQATT, CDR2 SNEGSKA (reference sequence). V shed 5 bases and J shed 4 bases, with 15 bases lying between them. Here the CDR3 reads CSAARDFAYNEQFF. The CDR3 nucleotides read TGCAGTGCTGCTAGGGACTTTGCATACAATGAGCAGTTCTTC.

As to this clonotype: This may come from a read error, since a much larger clone is one base off. V is TRBV7-2 and J is TRBJ1-3; no reliable D call. The V gene's germline CDR1 is SGHTA and CDR2 FQGNSA. The CDR3 covers 16 residues. The CDR3 here is CASSLAGGSSGNSIYF. CDR3 bases: TGTGCCAGCAGCTTAGCCGGCGGAAGCTCTGGAAACTCCATATATTTT.

Many counts were recorded for this clonotype. V is TRBV12-3 or TRBV12-4 and J is TRBJ2-7; TRBD1 matches 10 bases. Trimming at V came to 3 bases and at J to 1 base, leaving 3 bases not matched to a gene. The CDR3 spans 15 residues. The CDR3 DNA sequence: TGTGCCAGCAGTTTGGGACAGGGGTTTTCCTACGAGCAGTACTTC. Translated: CASSLGQGFSYEQYF.

The sample holds a few counts of this clonotype. The rearrangement joins TRBV7-2 to TRBJ2-5, with 9 bases fitting TRBD2. The CDR3 loop spans 16 amino acids. The germline CDR1 and CDR2 sequences are SGHTA and FQGNSA. Germline trimming cut 1 base from V and 5 bases from J; bases unmatched to any gene: 8. The CDR3 protein is CASSLGVAGGRETQYF. The CDR3 nucleotides read TGTGCCAGCAGCTTAGGGGTGGCGGGGGGGAGGGAGACCCAGTACTTC.

V gene TRBV24-1 combines with J gene TRBJ2-7; TRBD1 is a possible D gene (6 bases). In germline, CDR1 is KGHDR, CDR2 SFDVKD. Trimming cost V 4 bases and J 5 bases, with 14 bases left between them. The CDR3 covers 14 residues. As DNA, the CDR3 is TGTGCCACCAGTGACAACAGGGTGTGGCACGAGCAGTACTTC. Encoded protein: CATSDNRVWHEQYF.

There are many counts of this clonotype. The chain joins TRBV11-1 to TRBJ2-5; 11 bases are a match to TRBD1. The CDR3 extends over 18 amino acids. Germline CDR1 is SGHAT and CDR2 is FQDESV (reference sequence). After removal of 5 bases from V and 5 bases from J, the junction contained 16 bases not matched to a gene. This CDR3 reads CASSPGQGAFNVRETQYF. The CDR3 bases are TGTGCCAGCAGCCCTGGACAGGGGGCCTTTAACGTTCGGGAGACCCAGTACTTC.

The CDR3 loop reads CATSDFLDKGGTAGTGELFF. The CDR3 bases are TGTGCCACCAGTGATTTTCTCGACAAGGGAGGGACAGCGGGCACCGGGGAGCTGTTTTTT. The chain carries TRBV24-1 and TRBJ2-2; D possibly uses TRBD1 or TRBD2 (7 bases each). The ends were cut back, 1 base at V and 4 bases at J, with 24 bases in the middle. Per germline, CDR1 KGHDR and CDR2 SFDVKD. This CDR3 region has 20 residues.

As for this clonotype: A much larger clonotype is one base distant, so this may be a read error. The chain links TRBV28 to TRBJ1-2; 7 bases are a match to TRBD1. CDR3 length: 13 residues. Germline V gene lookup returns CDR1 MDHEN and CDR2 SYDVKM. The CDR3 here is CASRPGQNYGYIF. CDR3 DNA: TGTGCCAGCAGACCGGGACAGAACTATGGCTACATCTTC.

This clonotype was counted ten times or more. The chain combines TRBV7-8 with TRBJ2-7; tentatively, D is TRBD2 (5 bases). V shed 0 bases and J shed 11 bases, with 11 bases lying between them. Germline values: CDR1 SGHVS, CDR2 FQNEAQ. There are 12 residues in the CDR3. The CDR3 DNA follows: TGTGCCAGCAGCTTAGCGCCGGGGAAGGAGTACTTC. Protein product: CASSLAPGKEYF.

This clonotype was detected ten times or more. V and J are TRBV4-3 and TRBJ2-7, with D maybe TRBD1 (6 bases). There are 15 residues in the CDR3. V was shortened by 2 bases and J by 3 bases, with 14 bases between the two germline ends. Germline V gene data show CDR1 as LGHNA and CDR2 as YSLEER. CDR3 protein: CASSQQGPGNYEQYF. The CDR3 nucleotides are TGCGCCAGCAGCCAACAGGGGCCGGGGAACTACGAGCAGTACTTC.

This clonotype occurred many times. V is TRBV28 and J is TRBJ2-3, with D possibly being TRBD1 (6 bases). Trimming shortened V by 3 bases and J by 4 bases, and 8 bases separated the two germline ends. CDR3 size: 13 residues. CDR1 MDHEN and CDR2 SYDVKM come from the germline V gene. For the CDR3, the DNA is TGTGCCAGCAGTTTCCAGGGGTCAGATACGCAGTATTTT. The encoded protein is CASSFQGSDTQYF.

In its sample, this clonotype was seen a few times. The chain uses TRBV7-9 and TRBJ1-6; D not certain. The ends were cut back, 5 bases at V and 7 bases at J, with 9 bases in the middle. There are 13 residues in the CDR3. Germline CDR1 reads SEHNR; CDR2 reads FQNEAQ (reference sequence). The CDR3 nucleotides are TGTGCCAGCAGCCCGACTGACAATTCACCCCTCCACTTT. It encodes CASSPTDNSPLHF.

This clonotype has just a few counts. V and J are TRBV6-5 and TRBJ1-1; 7 bases fit TRBD1. The germline CDR1 and CDR2 sequences are MNHEY and SVGAGI. This CDR3 has 14 residues. Trimming removed 2 bases from V and 5 bases from J; junction bases left unmatched: 5. DNA of the CDR3: TGTGCCAGCAGTTACGCGGCAGGGGGAACTGAAGCTTTCTTT. Translation: CASSYAAGGTEAFF.

This clonotype was recorded at least ten times. This chain connects TRBV3-1 to TRBJ1-1, with 10 bases that match TRBD1. This CDR3 spans 15 amino acids. With 1 base clipped from V and 4 bases from J, the junction kept 3 bases outside the gene matches. Germline V lookup: CDR1 LGHDT, CDR2 YNNKEL (reference sequence). In DNA, the CDR3 is TGTGCCAGCAGCCAAGTAAGGACAGGGGGCACTGAAGCTTTCTTT. This translates into CASSQVRTGGTEAFF.

In its sample, this clonotype was seen many times. This sequence joins TRBV14 and TRBJ1-1; D not resolved. The ends were cut back, 1 base at V and 2 bases at J, with 11 bases in the middle. This CDR3 contains 15 residues. Germline CDR1 is SGHDN and CDR2 is FVKESK. The CDR3, as DNA: TGTGCCAGCAGCCAAGGTTCAGGTTCTAACACTGAAGCTTTCTTT. As protein: CASSQGSGSNTEAFF.

This clonotype was seen ten or more times. This rearrangement joins TRBV2 to TRBJ2-7; D is possibly TRBD1 or TRBD2 (5 bases each). The CDR3 is 13 amino acids. CDR1 is SNHLY, CDR2 FYNNEI, per germline. The germline V and J ends were trimmed by 7 bases and 6 bases, with 16 bases remaining between them. CDR3 sequence: CASTEGQDLEQYF. The CDR3 DNA follows: TGTGCCAGCACCGAGGGGCAGGACCTCGAGCAGTACTTC. Combining the CDR3 with reference TRBV2 and TRBJ2-7 gives the whole variable domain EPEVTQTPSHQVTQMGQEVILRCVPISNHLYFYWYRQILGQKVEFLVSFYNNEISEKSEIFDDQFSVERPDGSNFTLKIRSTKLEDSAMYFCASTEGQDLEQYFGPGTRLTVT.